Listed here are 13 T cell receptor beta chains from one sample, sequenced in a study of T cell responses to AZD1222 COVID-19 vaccine. The method was immunoSEQ multiplex PCR; TCRdb's version includes in-frame clones alone and lacks a portion of them. The sample includes about 96,000 clones, 80% to 90% of them seen just once. The sequencing here drew on peripheral blood, taken on day 0 of AZD1222 vaccination. The source of these receptors is an adult in good health.

The genes are TRBV7-8 and TRBJ2-1; D is uncertain. Germline values: CDR1 SGHVS, CDR2 FQNEAQ. This CDR3 spans 14 amino acids. The V end was cut by 5 bases, the J end by 4 bases, with 12 bases between. CDR3: CASSLEHGYNEQFF. For the CDR3, the DNA is TGTGCCAGCAGCCTAGAACACGGATACAATGAGCAGTTCTTC.

The chain combines TRBV11-2 with TRBJ1-4, with D possibly matching TRBD1 (5 bases). This CDR3 has 16 amino acids. Germline V gives CDR1 SGHAT, CDR2 FQNNGV. V was clipped by 0 bases and J by 8 bases, with 16 bases between them. The CDR3 DNA reads as TGTGCCAGCAGCTTAGATCTCATTTCCTCAGGGGAAAAACTGTTTTTT. Protein: CASSLDLISSGEKLFF.

This rearrangement joins TRBV6-1 to TRBJ1-2, with D unresolved. V was trimmed by 2 bases and J by 1 base, leaving 14 bases between them. The length of the CDR3 is 16 residues. Per germline, CDR1 MNHNS and CDR2 SASEGT. The CDR3 sequence is CASSEYSGAGNYGYTF. CDR3 sequence (DNA): TGTGCCAGCAGTGAATATAGTGGTGCCGGTAACTATGGCTACACCTTC.

The rearrangement uses TRBV7-9 and TRBJ1-6, with D perhaps matching TRBD1 (5 bases). The V end lost 4 bases, the J end lost 10 bases, and 14 bases lay between the germline ends. This CDR3 is built from 14 residues. The V gene's germline CDR1 is SEHNR and CDR2 FQNEAQ (reference sequence). CDR3 sequence (DNA): TGTGCCAGCAGCTCACCCCGGGGGGAATCACCCCTCCACTTT. Translating it yields CASSSPRGESPLHF.

This clone occurred once. The chain employs TRBV5-1 and TRBJ1-2; possibly TRBD1 for D (6 bases). Germline lookup yields CDR1 SGHRS and CDR2 YFSETQ. The CDR3 totals 14 residues. V shed 4 bases and J shed 7 bases, with 17 bases lying between them. DNA of the CDR3: TGCGCCAGCAGCCAGATGACAGGCCCAGGTGGCTACACCTTC. As protein: CASSQMTGPGGYTF.

The chain couples TRBV13 to TRBJ2-7, with D possibly being TRBD1 or TRBD2 (6 bases each). This CDR3 is built from 14 residues. V was shortened by 5 bases and J by 1 base, with 12 bases between the two germline ends. The germline V gene encodes CDR1 PRHDT and CDR2 FYEKMQ (reference sequence). CDR3 sequence reads: CASSPRGLSYEQYF. The CDR3 DNA reads TGTGCCAGCAGCCCTCGGGGGCTTTCCTACGAGCAGTACTTC.

This clone appeared once. The V call is TRBV4-2, the J call TRBJ1-6; D is uncertain. V was trimmed by 0 bases and J by 0 bases, leaving 6 bases between them. Germline lookup yields CDR1 LGHNA and CDR2 YNFKEQ. This CDR3 region has 16 residues. CDR3 region: CASSQDAFSYNSPLHF. Here the CDR3 DNA reads TGTGCCAGCAGCCAAGACGCCTTCTCCTATAATTCACCCCTCCACTTT.

The rearrangement joins TRBV2 to TRBJ1-2, with 10 bases lining up with TRBD1. CDR3 size: 13 residues. V lost 6 bases and J lost 8; bases outside the gene matches: 6. Looked up from germline, CDR1 is SNHLY and CDR2 is FYNNEI. The CDR3 DNA sequence: TGTGCCAGCAGACCCGACAGGGGGCGAGGCTACACCTTC. It specifies CASRPDRGRGYTF.

The chain employs TRBV12-5 and TRBJ2-1, with TRBD1 identical over 10 bases. Trimming removed 7 bases from V and 5 bases from J; junction bases left unmatched: 11. The CDR3 sequence is 16 residues long. In germline, CDR1 is LGHNT, CDR2 FRNRAP. The CDR3 nucleotides are TGTGCTAGTGTTAAAGCAGGGACAGGGGCTAACAATGAGCAGTTCTTC. It yields the protein CASVKAGTGANNEQFF.

This chain links TRBV20-1 with TRBJ2-3; D remains unclear. Germline V gene sequence: CDR1 DFQATT, CDR2 SNEGSKA (reference sequence). CDR3 length equals 11 residues. The CDR3 protein is CSPTRTDTQYF. In DNA, the CDR3 is TGCAGCCCTACCAGGACAGATACGCAGTATTTT.

This sequence joins TRBV11-2 and TRBJ2-3; 9 nucleotides agree with TRBD2. The V segment lost 5 bases and the J segment 0 bases; nucleotides outside the gene matches: 12. This CDR3 contains 18 residues. Germline CDR1 is SGHAT and CDR2 is FQNNGV. The CDR3 region has the DNA TGTGCCAGCAGCCGATACCTTAGCGGGGGCCCAAGCACAGATACGCAGTATTTT. Amino acids: CASSRYLSGGPSTDTQYF.

The chain carries TRBV30 and TRBJ1-2, with TRBD1 matching 8 bases. The CDR3 loop spans 18 amino acids. Trimming removed 1 base from V and 7 bases from J; junction bases left unmatched: 20. Germline V gives CDR1 GTSNPN, CDR2 SVGIG (reference sequence). CDR3 coding DNA: TGTGCCTGGAGTGCTGACAGGGGTTTTTATTCAAGTCAGGGTGGCTACACCTTC. Translation gives CAWSADRGFYSSQGGYTF.

This clone was counted between two and nine times. The genes are TRBV10-2 and TRBJ2-1; D uncertain. CDR1 is WSHSY and CDR2 is SAAADI in the germline V gene. The V gene lost 6 bases and the J gene lost 4 bases, with 13 bases spanning the gap. This CDR3 has 14 amino acids. CDR3 coding DNA: TGCGCCAGCAGCGACATAATGGAATACAATGAGCAGTTCTTC. It codes for CASSDIMEYNEQFF.